This TCR beta chain was sequenced during a study of neurological immune-mediated disorders. A remark on this clonotype: At one end the junction does not follow the germline gene, possibly because of a read error.

TCRdb re-called the 5' RACE reads with MiXCR, one entry per CDR3 protein. The profile covers 18,000 or so distinct CDR3 sequences, with around 15% appearing a single time and approximately 8% taken by the ten largest. Sequencing input: CD4+ T cells from blood. The TCR sequence derives from a woman in her fifties or sixties with HTLV-1-associated myelopathy (HAM/TSP).

Here the CDR3 DNA reads TGTGCCAACAGCCGCGGGGGCACTGAAGCTTTCTTT. Translated, it gives CANSRGGTEAFF. The rearrangement links TRBV7-6 to TRBJ1-1, with TRBD1 as a possible D gene (5 bases). The CDR3 spans 12 residues. The germline CDR1 and CDR2 sequences are SGHVS and FNYEAQ.